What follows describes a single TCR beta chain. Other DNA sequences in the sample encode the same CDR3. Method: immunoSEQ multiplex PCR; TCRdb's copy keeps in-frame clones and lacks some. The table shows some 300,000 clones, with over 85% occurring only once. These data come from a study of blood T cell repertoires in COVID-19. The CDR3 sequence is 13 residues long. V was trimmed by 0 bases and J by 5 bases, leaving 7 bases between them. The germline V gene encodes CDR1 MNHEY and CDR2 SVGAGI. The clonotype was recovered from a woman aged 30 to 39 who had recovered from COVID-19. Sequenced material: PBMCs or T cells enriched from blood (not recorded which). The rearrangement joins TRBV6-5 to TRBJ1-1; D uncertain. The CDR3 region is CASSYSEGTEAFF. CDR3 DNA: TGTGCCAGCAGTTACTCTGAGGGAACTGAAGCTTTCTTT.